The clone carrying this T cell receptor beta chain has a handful of counts. The length of the CDR3 is 15 residues. V lost 0 bases and J 4 bases, leaving 10 bases between the germline ends. Per the germline V gene, CDR1 is SGHKS and CDR2 is YYEKEE (reference sequence). These data originate in a study of T cells in Graves' hyperthyroidism and ophthalmopathy. Across the whole study: Staff took peripheral blood when the initial diagnosis was made, before any treatment began.

The TCR beta CDR3 regions underwent amplification using RNA transcripts as the source. First-round RT-PCR of the TCR CDR3 relied on the HTBI primer set. Each CDR3 protein is one row after TCRdb ran MiXCR on the multiplex PCR reads. Of fewer than 350,000 distinct CDR3 sequences in the sample, 15% to 20% were seen once. Ophthalmopathy patients had Clinical Activity Score at least 3, NOSPECS grade at least 4, duration under 3 months. Together with thyroid ultrasound, orbital computed tomography, serum thyroxine and TRAb, clinical symptoms were used for diagnoses. The chain combines TRBV5-5 with TRBJ2-2; TRBD2 is a possible D gene (5 bases). This TCR came from a man aged 45-65 years with Graves' ophthalmopathy. The source material was blood. DNA for the CDR3: TGTGCCAGCAGCTTGGGGACGGGATTCACCGGGGAGCTGTTTTTT. It translates to CASSLGTGFTGELFF.